Each of the 21 T cell receptor beta chains below was sequenced from the same sample in a study of cytomegalovirus exposure and HLA in healthy donors. Primers for the PCR totalled 60 Vbeta and 13 Jbeta. The data were produced by immunoSEQ multiplex PCR, yet TCRdb's version contains in-frame clones alone and is incomplete. Of a few hundred thousand clones in the sample, 70% to 90% were seen once. Sequencing was carried out using PBMCs. These receptors were obtained from a woman aged 40 to 50 in good health and CMV-seropositive.

The V call is TRBV9, the J call TRBJ2-3, with 9 bases aligning to TRBD1. J lost 11 bases, V lost 2 bases, and 15 bases had no gene match. The CDR3 is 16 amino acids. Germline assignment: CDR1 SGDLS and CDR2 YYNGEE. CDR3 protein: CASSVSGTGTPGGQYF. The DNA of the CDR3 is TGTGCCAGCAGCGTTTCTGGGACAGGGACCCCCGGGGGGCAGTATTTT.

The chain uses TRBV7-8 and TRBJ2-7; D is undetermined. The CDR3 runs 14 residues. V lost 5 bases to trimming and J lost 3 bases, with 14 bases between them. CDR1 is SGHVS and CDR2 is FQNEAQ in the germline V gene. The CDR3 DNA is TGTGCCAGCAGCCTTACTCAAACCCTCTACGAGCAGTACTTC. The encoded protein is CASSLTQTLYEQYF.

This rearrangement joins TRBV5-6 to TRBJ1-1, with 9 bases that match TRBD1. After removal of 4 bases from V and 3 bases from J, the junction contained 4 bases not matched to a gene. This CDR3 contains 14 residues. Germline CDR1 and CDR2: SGHDT and YYEEEE. Here the CDR3 DNA reads TGTGCCAGCAGCGGACAGGGGATGCACACTGAAGCTTTCTTT. It encodes CASSGQGMHTEAFF.

This clone was recorded only once. The rearrangement joins TRBV27 to TRBJ1-6; D uncertain. The ends were cut back, 6 bases at V and 2 bases at J, with 11 bases in the middle. The germline V gene has CDR1 MNHEY and CDR2 SMNVEV (reference sequence). CDR3 length equals 15 residues. The CDR3 nucleotides read TGTGCCAGCAGGGTGGTGGGCCCCTATAATTCACCCCTCCACTTT. It codes for CASRVVGPYNSPLHF.

In regard to this clone: Its ends do not fully match the called genes, so a read error is possible. The chain uses TRBV29-1 and TRBJ2-4, with a tentative D call TRBD1 (5 bases). This CDR3 spans 12 amino acids. CDR1 and CDR2 (germline): SQVTM, ANQGSEA. CDR3: CSVSDSKSIQYF. The CDR3 DNA sequence: TGCAGCGTTAGCGACAGCAAAAGCATTCAGTACTTC.

V gene TRBV11-2 combines with J gene TRBJ2-5; maybe TRBD2 (7 bases). CDR1 SGHAT and CDR2 FQNNGV come from the germline V gene. V lost 6 bases and J lost 5, with 19 bases in between. The CDR3 contains 15 residues. The CDR3 reads CASRQGGAGSETQYF. CDR3 coding DNA: TGTGCCAGCAGACAAGGGGGGGCCGGGTCGGAGACCCAGTACTTC.

The rearrangement links TRBV28 to TRBJ2-7, with 11 bases that match TRBD2. J was trimmed by 3 bases and V by 7 bases; bases with no gene match: 17. Germline values: CDR1 MDHEN, CDR2 SYDVKM. This CDR3 has 18 residues. The CDR3 nucleotides are TGTGCCAGCAAGAAATCCGGGACTAGCGGCTTGGCCGTCTACGAGCAGTACTTC. Amino acid sequence: CASKKSGTSGLAVYEQYF.

The DNA for the CDR3 is TGTGCCTCCCGACTAGCGGACTCCTACAATGAGCAGTTCTTC. This encodes CASRLADSYNEQFF. J is TRBJ2-1 and V is TRBV30; 9 bases are a match to TRBD2. This CDR3 contains 14 residues. CDR1 GTSNPN and CDR2 SVGIG come from the germline V gene (reference sequence). The V and J ends lost 7 bases and 0 bases, in that order; junction bases with no gene match: 4. The whole variable domain, filled in from reference TRBV30 and TRBJ2-1, reads SQTIHQWPATLVQPVGSPLSLECTVEGTSNPNLYWYRQAAGRGLQLLFYSVGIGQISSEVPQNLSASRPQDRQFILSSKKLLLSDSGFYLCASRLADSYNEQFFGPGTRLTVL.

In its sample, this clone was seen a few times. This sequence joins TRBV6-5 and TRBJ1-2, with D tentatively TRBD1 (5 bases). This CDR3 has 13 amino acids. The germline V and J ends were trimmed by 4 bases and 3 bases, with 9 bases remaining between them. Germline V gives CDR1 MNHEY, CDR2 SVGAGI. This chain's CDR3 is CASSSTAHYGYTF. CDR3 DNA sequence: TGTGCCAGCAGTTCGACAGCGCACTATGGCTACACCTTC.

The rearrangement uses TRBV5-4 and TRBJ2-5, with D possibly TRBD1 on 6 matching bases. This CDR3 has 15 amino acids. The germline gives CDR1 SGHNT, CDR2 YYREEE (reference sequence). The V end was cut by 3 bases, the J end by 5 bases, with 17 bases between. Written as DNA, the CDR3 is TGTGCCAGCAGCTCCACAGGGCAGGGGTTGGAGACCCAGTACTTC. This translates into CASSSTGQGLETQYF.

V is TRBV30 and J is TRBJ2-2; TRBD1 matches at 7 bases. With V trimmed by 3 bases and J by 2 bases, 12 bases remained unmatched. The CDR3 is made up of 17 amino acids. CDR1 GTSNPN and CDR2 SVGIG come from the germline V gene (reference sequence). The CDR3 loop is CAWRRYEGTVNTGELFF. The CDR3 bases are TGTGCCTGGAGACGATATGAGGGGACAGTCAACACCGGGGAGCTGTTTTTT.

The V and J genes are TRBV4-1 and TRBJ1-2; D possibly corresponds to TRBD1 (5 bases). This CDR3 is built from 15 residues. Trimming stripped 4 bases from V and 1 base from J, with 13 bases between. CDR1 is MGHRA and CDR2 is YSYEKL in the germline V gene. The CDR3 DNA follows: TGCGCCAGCAGCCCAGACAGCGATTATAACTATGGCTACACCTTC. This sequence encodes CASSPDSDYNYGYTF.

Here the CDR3 DNA reads TGTGCCAGCAGTGGCGGTCAGAATAACTATGGCTACACCTTC. The encoded protein is CASSGGQNNYGYTF. The J gene is TRBJ1-2, the V gene TRBV2; D unresolved. The CDR3 is 14 amino acids. The germline V gene has CDR1 SNHLY and CDR2 FYNNEI. Deletions cut 4 bases from V and 1 base from J, with 10 bases between. Filled out from reference TRBV2 and TRBJ1-2, the complete variable domain reads EPEVTQTPSHQVTQMGQEVILRCVPISNHLYFYWYRQILGQKVEFLVSFYNNEISEKSEIFDDQFSVERPDGSNFTLKIRSTKLEDSAMYFCASSGGQNNYGYTFGSGTRLTVV.

The chain carries TRBV6-5 and TRBJ1-6; 9 bases agree with TRBD1. CDR1 is MNHEY and CDR2 is SVGAGI in the germline V gene. After removal of 6 bases from V and 10 bases from J, the junction contained 7 bases not matched to a gene. The CDR3 length is 14 residues. Here the CDR3 DNA reads TGTGCCAGCAGGCCGGGACAGGGTTGGTCACCCCTCCACTTT. It specifies CASRPGQGWSPLHF.

This clone occurred once. The CDR3 DNA follows: TGTGCCAGCAGTGAAGAGCGAGAAGGCTACACCTTC. Its protein is CASSEEREGYTF. The chain uses TRBV2 and TRBJ1-2, with D hard to call. Trimming took off 1 base at V and 8 bases at J, with 8 bases between the two ends. CDR3 length: 12 amino acids. The germline V gene has CDR1 SNHLY and CDR2 FYNNEI.

The chain couples TRBV7-6 to TRBJ1-3; D call uncertain. Germline V CDR1 and CDR2: SGHVS, FNYEAQ. The CDR3 spans 17 residues. Deletions cut 1 base from V and 0 bases from J, with 13 bases between. The CDR3 bases are TGTGCCAGCAGCTTAGAGGCAGGTCTTTACTCTGGAAACACCATATATTTT. Protein product: CASSLEAGLYSGNTIYF.

With respect to this clone: The junction departs from germline at one end; a sequencing error may be responsible. The chain combines TRBV7-7 with TRBJ2-3; 9 positions agree with TRBD2. CDR3 length: 19 amino acids. Germline V lookup: CDR1 SSHAT, CDR2 FNYEAQ (reference sequence). This chain's CDR3 is CASSLASRNSGRRADTQYF. Here the CDR3 DNA reads TGTGCTAGCAGCTTAGCGTCGCGGAATAGCGGGAGAAGGGCAGATACGCAGTATTTT.

This chain uses TRBV7-2 with TRBJ2-7; 7 nucleotides line up with TRBD2. This CDR3 comprises 15 residues. The germline CDR1 and CDR2 sequences are SGHTA and FQGNSA. V was clipped by 1 base and J by 3 bases; unmatched bases: 6. The CDR3 spells CASSLEARGSYEQYF. As DNA, the CDR3 is TGTGCCAGCAGCTTAGAGGCGCGGGGGAGCTACGAGCAGTACTTC.

The chain links TRBV11-1 to TRBJ2-6, with D unresolved. The germline gives CDR1 SGHAT, CDR2 FQDESV (reference sequence). V was cut by 6 bases and J by 1 base, with 10 bases left in between. The CDR3 is 15 residues long. CDR3 bases: TGTGCCAGCAGTCCCAGGTCATCTGGGGCCAACGTCCTGACTTTC. It encodes CASSPRSSGANVLTF. The full variable domain, its missing parts supplied by reference TRBV11-1 and TRBJ2-6, is EAEVAQSPRYKITEKSQAVAFWCDPISGHATLYWYRQILGQGPELLVQFQDESVVDDSQLPKDRFSAERLKGVDSTLKIQPAELGDSAMYLCASSPRSSGANVLTFGAGSRLTVL.

This chain connects TRBV9 to TRBJ1-1; TRBD1 matches at 7 bases. This CDR3 has 14 residues. Germline loops: CDR1 SGDLS, CDR2 YYNGEE. V lost 3 bases, J lost 0 bases, and 2 bases stayed unmatched. DNA for the CDR3: TGTGCCAGCAGCGCAGGGGGGATGAACACTGAAGCTTTCTTT. This translates into CASSAGGMNTEAFF.

The chain carries TRBV7-9 and TRBJ2-1; perhaps TRBD1 as D (6 bases). This CDR3 region has 15 residues. In germline, CDR1 is SEHNR, CDR2 FQNEAQ (reference sequence). V was pared by 2 bases and J by 1 base, with 9 bases between. DNA of the CDR3: TGTGCCAGCAGCTTAACAGGGCTTTCCTACAATGAGCAGTTCTTC. It translates to CASSLTGLSYNEQFF.